These 18 T cell receptor beta chains came from one sample sequenced in a study of T cells in Graves' hyperthyroidism and ophthalmopathy. Using RNA transcripts as the source, TCR beta CDR3 regions were amplified. HTBI primers were used for first-round RT-PCR of the TCR CDR3. MiXCR was run by TCRdb on the multiplex PCR reads, yielding one entry per CDR3 protein. The sample has 400,000 to 550,000 distinct CDR3 sequences; about 24% are singletons. Sample: blood. The receptors stem from a woman in her twenties or thirties with Graves' ophthalmopathy.

For this clonotype: The conserved final phenylalanine or tryptophan is absent from the CDR3, which likely points to a read error. The chain is built from TRBV12-3 or TRBV12-4 and TRBJ1-1, with D tentatively TRBD1 (5 bases). Trimming stripped 7 bases from V and 1 base from J, with 19 bases between. The CDR3 sequence is 16 residues long. For the CDR3, the DNA is TGTGCCAGCAAACACGCCCCCGGGCAGGGGAACACTGAAGCTTTCTTG. Translation: CASKHAPGQGNTEAFL.

This clonotype was seen at least ten times. This chain links TRBV2 with TRBJ2-2; D remains ambiguous. CDR1 is SNHLY and CDR2 is FYNNEI in the germline V gene. Trimming cost V 7 bases and J 1 base, with 16 bases left between them. The CDR3 has 16 residues. The CDR3 here is CASTKTSARNTGELFF. CDR3 DNA: TGTGCCAGCACGAAAACCTCAGCTCGGAACACCGGGGAGCTGTTTTTT.

Many counts were recorded for this clonotype. The chain employs TRBV20-1 and TRBJ1-2; D unclear. The CDR3 spans 12 residues. Germline-derived CDR1 and CDR2 are DFQATT and SNEGSKA (reference sequence). V was shortened by 4 bases and J by 5 bases, with 11 bases between the two germline ends. Here the CDR3 reads CSAIPAAYGYTF. The CDR3 DNA follows: TGCAGTGCTATTCCCGCCGCATATGGCTACACCTTC.

The gene calls are TRBV6-1 and TRBJ2-2; TRBD2 might be the D (7 bases). CDR3 size: 15 residues. The V gene lost 6 bases and the J gene lost 4 bases, with 15 bases spanning the gap. Germline loops: CDR1 MNHNS, CDR2 SASEGT. The CDR3 DNA follows: TGTGCCAGCAGGGGAGGGGGATTAGGCACCGGGGAGCTGTTTTTT. It is translated as CASRGGGLGTGELFF.

This clonotype was detected ten times or more. This chain uses TRBV5-6 with TRBJ1-1; D uncertain. Germline CDR1 SGHDT, CDR2 YYEEEE. This CDR3 region has 12 residues. Trimming left V 4 bases short and J 5 bases short, with 9 bases between. The CDR3 sequence is CASSRGRTEAFF. DNA of the CDR3: TGTGCCAGCAGCCGGGGAAGAACTGAAGCTTTCTTT.

This clonotype was seen at least ten times. CDR3 protein: CASNRDGTGELFF. The CDR3 region has the DNA TGTGCCAGCAACCGGGACGGCACCGGGGAGCTGTTTTTT. V is TRBV12-3 or TRBV12-4 and J is TRBJ2-2; D tentatively fits TRBD1 or TRBD2 (5 bases each). Between the trimmed V and J ends, which lost 7 bases and 4 bases, there was a span of 10 bases. CDR3 length: 13 residues.

This clonotype came up many times. The chain has TRBV29-1 and TRBJ1-1; D is ambiguous. V shed 4 bases and J shed 0 bases, with 9 bases lying between them. There are 13 residues in the CDR3. Germline V gene sequence: CDR1 SQVTM, CDR2 ANQGSEA. In nucleotides, the CDR3 is TGCAGCGTTGTCGGCAAATTGAACACTGAAGCTTTCTTT. Residues: CSVVGKLNTEAFF.

This clonotype was picked up a small number of times. This chain connects TRBV19 to TRBJ1-1; D not resolved. CDR3 length: 11 amino acids. V shed 2 bases and J shed 7 bases, with 5 bases lying between them. CDR1 and CDR2 (germline): LNHDA, SQIVND (reference sequence). The CDR3 DNA reads TGTGCCAGTAGTATAACCCGTGAAGCTTTCTTT. Translation gives CASSITREAFF.

With regard to this clonotype: The missing conserved phenylalanine or tryptophan at the end of this CDR3 makes a read error likely. The chain couples TRBV5-1 to TRBJ1-2; 7 bases are shared with TRBD1. V lost 5 bases, J lost 2 bases, and 3 bases stayed unmatched. The V gene's germline CDR1 is SGHRS and CDR2 YFSETQ. This CDR3 spans 13 amino acids. CDR3 region: CASRQDRNYGYTD. In DNA, the CDR3 is TGCGCCAGCAGACAGGACAGGAACTATGGCTACACCGAC.

This clonotype was seen repeatedly, ten times or more. This rearrangement joins TRBV20-1 to TRBJ2-7, with D possibly matching TRBD2 (6 bases). Per the germline V gene, CDR1 is DFQATT and CDR2 is SNEGSKA (reference sequence). The V and J ends lost 3 bases and 2 bases respectively, with 14 bases between them. The CDR3 is made up of 14 amino acids. The CDR3 region has the DNA TGCAGTGCTAGTGGCCTAGCGCGGGCCTACGAGCAGTACTTC. This translates into CSASGLARAYEQYF.

This clonotype was seen at least ten times. The chain joins TRBV20-1 to TRBJ1-1, with TRBD1 as a possible D gene (6 bases). CDR1 DFQATT and CDR2 SNEGSKA come from the germline V gene (reference sequence). The V gene lost 3 bases and the J gene lost 1 base, with 9 bases spanning the gap. This CDR3 spans 13 amino acids. CDR3: CSARADRNTEAFF. The CDR3 nucleotides read TGCAGTGCTAGGGCGGACAGGAACACTGAAGCTTTCTTT.

Remarks on this clonotype: This may stem from a read error, because a much larger clone lies one nucleotide away. V is TRBV3-1 and J is TRBJ1-1, with D maybe TRBD1 (5 bases). The germline gives CDR1 LGHDT, CDR2 YNNKEL (reference sequence). This CDR3 is 14 amino acids long. CDR3 DNA: TGTGCCAGCAGCCAAGTAAGGACACCCACTGAAGTTTTCTTT. Translated, it gives CASSQVRTPTEVFF.

This clonotype was found many times. The rearrangement joins TRBV10-3 to TRBJ2-5; 11 bases align to TRBD2. CDR1 and CDR2 (germline): ENHRY, SYGVKD. Trimming cost V 10 bases and J 2 bases; bases outside gene matches: 6. The CDR3 sequence is 14 residues long. For the CDR3, the DNA is TGTGCCACCTCTAGCGGGGGGACACAAGAGACCCAGTACTTC. Protein sequence: CATSSGGTQETQYF.

This clonotype was found a few times. A read error may be the cause here, since a much bigger clone is one base away. The rearrangement uses TRBV6-1 and TRBJ2-6; D may be TRBD2 (6 bases). The CDR3 sequence is 16 residues long. The germline V gene encodes CDR1 MNHNS and CDR2 SASEGT. The CDR3 loop reads CASRADFGTGVNVLTF. The CDR3 DNA reads TGTGCCAGCAGGGCCGATTTTGGGACTGGGGTCAACGTCCTGACTTTC.

This clonotype was counted many times. J is TRBJ1-1 and V is TRBV6-4; no firm D call. The germline V and J ends were trimmed by 0 bases and 0 bases, with 11 bases remaining between them. The CDR3 is 16 residues long. Per the germline V gene, CDR1 is MRHNA and CDR2 is SNTAGT. The CDR3 DNA is TGTGCCAGCAGTGACTCGACGGGAGATATGAACACTGAAGCTTTCTTT. Translating gives CASSDSTGDMNTEAFF.

This clonotype appeared many times. The CDR3, as DNA: TGTGCCAGCAGTCCGTCGGTCCCACCGGCAAACTATGGCTACACCTTC. Protein product: CASSPSVPPANYGYTF. The genes are TRBV25-1 and TRBJ1-2; unclear D gene. Germline V gene lookup returns CDR1 MGHDK and CDR2 SYGVNS. The V gene lost 5 bases and the J gene lost 2 bases, with 18 bases spanning the gap. This CDR3 contains 16 residues.

This clonotype was counted many times. J is TRBJ2-2 and V is TRBV28; TRBD1 matches 9 bases. The J segment lost 5 bases and the V segment lost 6 bases, leaving 10 bases of the junction unmatched. Germline CDR1 MDHEN, CDR2 SYDVKM. This CDR3 is 16 amino acids long. This CDR3 is CASRLPHRGRTGELFF. The CDR3 DNA follows: TGTGCCAGCAGGTTACCCCACAGGGGGCGAACCGGGGAGCTGTTTTTT.

This clonotype was detected many times. The rearrangement joins TRBV7-9 to TRBJ1-5; TRBD1 aligns across 7 bases. Germline V gene data show CDR1 as SEHNR and CDR2 as FQNEAQ (reference sequence). This CDR3 region has 16 residues. V dropped 1 base and J dropped 3; count of bases not matched to a gene: 6. The CDR3 protein is CASSLVGGTVNQPQHF. As DNA, the CDR3 is TGTGCCAGCAGCTTAGTGGGTGGGACAGTCAATCAGCCCCAGCATTTT.